This is a list of T cell receptor beta chains from one sample in a study of T cells in tuberculosis. The table came from immunoSEQ multiplex PCR; TCRdb's copy has only in-frame clones and leaves some out. The data contain roughly 19,000 clones, 80% to 90% of them singletons. The sequenced sample was PBMCs. These receptors were obtained from a donor aged 10-35 years with latent tuberculosis or without tuberculosis infection. Each CDR3 is given with its conserved first and last residue. The D gene is left open where the match is weak. Part of the rows lack a size; the others show once, few, many or a class for expanded clones.

clone_size: -; j_call: TRBJ1-1; d_call: -; v_call: TRBV11-2; cdr3_aa: CASRSLQGTEAFF; cdr3_nt: TGTGCCAGCAGGTCCTTACAGGGAACTGAAGCTTTCTTT
clone_size: -; j_call: TRBJ1-6; d_call: -; v_call: TRBV18; cdr3_aa: CASSSQGGGSPLHF; cdr3_nt: TGTGCCAGCTCATCCCAAGGGGGGGGATCACCCCTCCACTTT
clone_size: -; j_call: TRBJ1-3; d_call: -; v_call: TRBV4-2; cdr3_aa: CASSQPTGGGNTIYF; cdr3_nt: TGTGCCAGCAGCCAACCGACCGGGGGAGGAAACACCATATATTTT
clone_size: -; j_call: TRBJ1-1; d_call: -; v_call: TRBV7-2; cdr3_aa: CASSLSQGTEAFF; cdr3_nt: TGTGCCAGCAGCTTATCCCAGGGTACTGAAGCTTTCTTT
clone_size: -; j_call: TRBJ1-3; d_call: -; v_call: TRBV5-6; cdr3_aa: CASSLVFSSGNTIYF; cdr3_nt: TGTGCCAGCAGCTTGGTGTTCTCCTCTGGAAACACCATATATTTT
clone_size: once; j_call: TRBJ2-3; d_call: -; v_call: TRBV28; cdr3_aa: CASSLAGTSTDTQYF; cdr3_nt: TGTGCCAGCAGTTTAGCCGGGACAAGTACAGATACGCAGTATTTT
clone_size: -; j_call: TRBJ2-5; d_call: TRBD2; v_call: TRBV9; cdr3_aa: CASSPRLAGALGETQYF; cdr3_nt: TGTGCCAGCAGCCCGAGACTAGCGGGGGCTTTGGGTGAGACCCAGTACTTC
clone_size: -; j_call: TRBJ1-2; d_call: TRBD1; v_call: TRBV9; cdr3_aa: CASSSDRPPVGYTF; cdr3_nt: TGTGCCAGCAGCTCGGACAGGCCCCCCGTGGGCTACACCTTC
clone_size: -; j_call: TRBJ2-7; d_call: -; v_call: TRBV7-8; cdr3_aa: CASSFQPETSYEQYF; cdr3_nt: TGTGCCAGCAGCTTCCAACCCGAGACTAGTTACGAGCAGTACTTC
clone_size: -; j_call: TRBJ2-7; d_call: -; v_call: TRBV5-5; cdr3_aa: CASSFAGSSYEQYF; cdr3_nt: TGTGCCAGCAGCTTTGCAGGATCCTCCTACGAGCAGTACTTC
clone_size: -; j_call: TRBJ2-2; d_call: -; v_call: TRBV7-6; cdr3_aa: CASRTGLENTGELFF; cdr3_nt: TGTGCCAGCAGGACCGGACTGGAGAACACCGGGGAGCTGTTTTTT
clone_size: once; j_call: TRBJ1-5; d_call: -; v_call: TRBV2; cdr3_aa: CASSANREGSLTQHF; cdr3_nt: TGTGCCAGCAGCGCTAACAGGGAGGGCTCCCTTACCCAGCATTTT
clone_size: few; j_call: TRBJ2-7; d_call: TRBD2; v_call: TRBV27; cdr3_aa: CASRKRGATGEQYF; cdr3_nt: TGTGCCAGCAGGAAGCGGGGCGCGACGGGCGAGCAGTACTTC
clone_size: -; j_call: TRBJ2-2; d_call: TRBD2; v_call: TRBV5-8; cdr3_aa: CASRLTSGETGELFF; cdr3_nt: TGTGCCAGCAGACTGACTAGCGGCGAAACCGGGGAGCTGTTTTTT
clone_size: -; j_call: TRBJ2-5; d_call: -; v_call: TRBV2; cdr3_aa: CASSTRGQETQYF; cdr3_nt: TGTGCCAGCAGTACTCGGGGCCAAGAGACCCAGTACTTC
clone_size: -; j_call: TRBJ2-2; d_call: -; v_call: TRBV10-2; cdr3_aa: CASSSGSQRGELFF; cdr3_nt: TGCGCCAGCAGTTCCGGGTCGCAGCGCGGGGAGCTGTTTTTT
clone_size: -; j_call: TRBJ1-1; d_call: -; v_call: TRBV4-1; cdr3_aa: CASSQVFTITEAFF; cdr3_nt: TGCGCCAGCAGCCAAGTCTTTACTATTACTGAAGCTTTCTTT
clone_size: -; j_call: TRBJ1-1; d_call: TRBD1; v_call: TRBV7-2; cdr3_aa: CASSLSSGTVTEAFF; cdr3_nt: TGTGCCAGCAGCCTCTCATCCGGGACAGTCACTGAAGCTTTCTTT
clone_size: -; j_call: TRBJ2-1; d_call: TRBD2; v_call: TRBV5-1; cdr3_aa: CASALYEGRVNEQFF; cdr3_nt: TGCGCCAGCGCCCTCTATGAGGGGAGGGTCAATGAGCAGTTCTTC